These T cell receptor beta chains were read from a single sample in a study of blood T cell repertoires in COVID-19. Clones were sequenced by immunoSEQ multiplex PCR, and TCRdb holds only the in-frame ones, with some missing. The table includes fewer than 300,000 clones, around 89% detected once. Material: peripheral blood. These receptors originate from a man younger than 40 with acute or convalescent COVID-19. Both conserved end residues are part of each CDR3. The D gene is left open where the match is weak. Clone size is shown for a subset of rows, as once, few, many or a class of expanded clone.

D gene	V gene	clone size	J gene	CDR3 DNA	CDR3 protein
NA	TRBV6-6	NA	TRBJ1-5	TGTGCCAGCAGTTACTCAGAGATGAGCAATCAGCCCCAGCATTTT	CASSYSEMSNQPQHF
NA	TRBV19	NA	TRBJ2-1	TGTGCCAGTAGTATCAGGACCTACAATGAGCAGTTCTTC	CASSIRTYNEQFF
NA	TRBV27	NA	TRBJ1-1	TGTGCCAGCAGTCGCCGACGGGAGGGAACTGAAGCTTTCTTT	CASSRRREGTEAFF
NA	TRBV6-1	NA	TRBJ1-4	TGTGCCAGCAGTGAAGGAAAGCGGGGGAGGGGTAATGAAAAACTGTTTTTT	CASSEGKRGRGNEKLFF
NA	TRBV30	NA	TRBJ1-2	TGTGCCTGGAGTCCTCTTCGGGGGGCGATGAGTGGCTACACCTTC	CAWSPLRGAMSGYTF
TRBD1	TRBV5-4	NA	TRBJ1-1	TGTGCCAGCAGCCTAGACAGGGCGCCTGAAGCTTTCTTT	CASSLDRAPEAFF
TRBD1	TRBV6-4	NA	TRBJ1-1	TGTGCCAGCAGTGCAAATCAGGGGGTGAACACTGAAGCTTTCTTT	CASSANQGVNTEAFF
NA	TRBV27	NA	TRBJ1-3	TGTGCCAGCAGTTTTACGGGAGGGACCATATATTTT	CASSFTGGTIYF
TRBD1	TRBV28	NA	TRBJ2-4	TGTGCCAGCAGTTTCCCAAACAGTCGGACAGGGGTATACTTC	CASSFPNSRTGVYF
NA	TRBV5-8	few	TRBJ2-2	TGTGCCAGCAGCCCTTTACAGAAAATGAACACCGGGGAGCTGTTTTTT	CASSPLQKMNTGELFF
NA	TRBV30	NA	TRBJ1-1	TGTGCCTGGAACAGGGTAGCTGAAGCTTTCTTT	CAWNRVAEAFF
TRBD1	TRBV28	NA	TRBJ2-1	TGTGCCAGCAGCCAAGGAGCCGGGACAGGGGGCGGACTAAGATCGAGCTCCTACAATGAGCAGTTCTTC	CASSQGAGTGGGLRSSSYNEQFF
TRBD2	TRBV3-1/TRBV3-2	NA	TRBJ2-1	TGTGCCAGCAGCCAAGAGGTCCTGCGGGGGGGCCGGGATGAGCAGTTCTTC	CASSQEVLRGGRDEQFF
NA	TRBV3-1/TRBV3-2	NA	TRBJ1-1	TGTGCCAGCAGAGCGGGACTCCGGGGGACTGAAGCTTTCTTT	CASRAGLRGTEAFF
TRBD2	TRBV13	once	TRBJ2-3	TGTGCCAGCAGCGCGGGGGGCCGATTCACAGATACGCAGTATTTT	CASSAGGRFTDTQYF
TRBD1	TRBV6-5	NA	TRBJ1-3	TGTGCCAGCAGCAAACGTGAACAGGGGAGAAACACCATATATTTT	CASSKREQGRNTIYF
NA	TRBV5-1	NA	TRBJ2-5	TGCGCCAGCAGCTTGGATGTCGGGGAGACCCAGTACTTC	CASSLDVGETQYF
NA	TRBV12-3/TRBV12-4	NA	TRBJ1-6	TGTGCCAGCAGCCCGGGGAGGAATTCACCCCTCCACTTT	CASSPGRNSPLHF
NA	TRBV19	NA	TRBJ1-1	TGTGCCAGTAATCGAAAAGGGACAACTGAAGCTTTCTTT	CASNRKGTTEAFF
NA	TRBV27	NA	TRBJ2-1	TGTGCCAGCAGTATGCTAAGGACGAGGGTAATCTCTGAGCAGTTCTTC	CASSMLRTRVISEQFF